The text below deals with one T cell receptor beta chain. This specimen includes other DNA sequences encoding the same CDR3. This entry comes from a study of shared clonotypes between healthy human individuals. CD8 cells classed as naive were CD45RO-negative and positively selected for CCR7, excluding terminally differentiated effector memory CD45RA+ cells. Germline V gene lookup returns CDR1 SGDLS and CDR2 YYNGEE. There are 12 residues in the CDR3. Trimming left V 5 bases short and J 0 bases short, with 6 bases between. Only in-frame clones appear in the TCRdb table, and some are missing; sequencing was by immunoSEQ multiplex PCR. The table lists just over 2,000,000 clones, over 85% of them singletons, with around 1.1% in the top ten.

Material for sequencing was naive CD8+ T cells sorted from blood. The clonotype was recovered from a man in his late teens or twenties in good health. The V call is TRBV9, the J call TRBJ2-7; no clear D gene. The CDR3 protein is CASSPDSYEQYF. The CDR3 nucleotides read TGTGCCAGCAGTCCGGACTCCTACGAGCAGTACTTC.